This TCR beta chain came from a study of Ad26.COV2.S vaccination and SARS-CoV-2 variants. Whole-study results and caveats: TCR breadth and depth analyses may have underestimated total T cell responses. Spike-specific CD8+ and CD4+ T cell responses reportedly showed substantial breadth after vaccination. Vaccine recipients and placebo recipients showed similar non-spike TCR breadth. Those who received the vaccine showed greater spike-specific TCR breadth than those given placebo.

Only in-frame clones appear in the TCRdb table, and some are missing; sequencing was by immunoSEQ multiplex PCR. This table holds around 140,000 clones, about nine tenths found once. CDR1 is SNHLY and CDR2 is FYNNEI in the germline V gene. This CDR3 has 13 amino acids. The V gene end was trimmed by 4 bases and the J gene end by 4 bases; junction bases not matched to a gene: 2. A remark on this clone: Its antigen is unknown.

This chain connects TRBV2 to TRBJ1-1, with 8 bases identical to TRBD1. This specimen consisted of peripheral blood, obtained after recovery from COVID-19. This clonotype was obtained from a human donor who had recovered from COVID-19. CDR3 sequence (DNA): TGTGCCAGCAGTGGAACAGGGGGCACTGAAGCTTTCTTT. Amino acids: CASSGTGGTEAFF.